This T cell receptor beta chain came from a study of blood T cell repertoires in COVID-19. In the study overall: Some COVID-19 samples were acute and others convalescent; all came from the United States, Italy and Spain. The analysed material was cDNA or gDNA that came from T cells, B-cell-depleted T cells, or PBMCs.

Original analysis: Reference gene primer amplification yielded estimated nucleated cell counts. This table comes from immunoSEQ multiplex PCR, and its TCRdb copy is limited to in-frame clones, with some not included. V, J and clone size were drawn from that table, and D and trimming were deduced from the DNA. The sample holds roughly 410,000 clones; approximately 87% are singletons and the top ten take about 2.3%. The CDR3 extends over 14 amino acids. Germline V gene lookup returns CDR1 SGHNT and CDR2 YYREEE (reference sequence). V shed 3 bases and J 5 bases; nucleotides not matched to a gene: 8. Sequenced sample: peripheral blood. The rearrangement links TRBV5-4 to TRBJ2-7, with TRBD1 identical over 7 bases. The source of this sequence is a woman aged 60 to 75 with COVID-19, enrolled during active disease. The CDR3 is CASSSYRGADEQYF. DNA for the CDR3: TGTGCCAGCAGCTCCTACAGGGGAGCCGACGAGCAGTACTTC.